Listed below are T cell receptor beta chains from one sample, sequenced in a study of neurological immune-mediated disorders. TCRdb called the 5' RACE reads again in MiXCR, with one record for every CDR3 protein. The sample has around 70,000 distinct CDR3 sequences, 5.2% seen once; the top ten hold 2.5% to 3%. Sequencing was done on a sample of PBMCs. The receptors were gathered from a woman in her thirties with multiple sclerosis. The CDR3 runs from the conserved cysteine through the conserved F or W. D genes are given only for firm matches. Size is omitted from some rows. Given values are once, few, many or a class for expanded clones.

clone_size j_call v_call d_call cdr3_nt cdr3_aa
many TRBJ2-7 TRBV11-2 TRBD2 TGTGCCAGCAGCTTAATAGCGGGGGGATACGAGCAGTACTTC CASSLIAGGYEQYF
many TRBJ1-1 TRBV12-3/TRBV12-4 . TGTGCCAGCAGTCCACGAGAGACGAACACTGAAGCTTTCTTT CASSPRETNTEAFF
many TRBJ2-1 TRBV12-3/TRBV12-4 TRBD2 TGTGCCAGCAGTTTCGCTAGCGGGGTGATGCGGTCGTTCTTC CASSFASGVMRSFF
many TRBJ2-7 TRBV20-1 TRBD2 TGCAGTGCCAGCTCACAGGGACTAGCCTCGTACGAGCAGTACTTC CSASSQGLASYEQYF
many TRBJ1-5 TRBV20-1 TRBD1 TGCAGTGCTAAGATAGGGACAGCTAATCAGCCCCAGCATTTT CSAKIGTANQPQHF
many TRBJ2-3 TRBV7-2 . TGTGCCAGCGAGGGGGTGCGTAGCACAGATACGCAGTATTTT CASEGVRSTDTQYF
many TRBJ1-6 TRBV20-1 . TGCAGTGCTAGCTATGGCAGGGGCCATTCACCCCTCCACTTT CSASYGRGHSPLHF
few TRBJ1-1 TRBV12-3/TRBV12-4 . TGTGCCAGCAGTTTTCGCAGGAACACTGAAGCTTTCTTT CASSFRRNTEAFF
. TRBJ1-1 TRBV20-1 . TGCAGTGCGAGAGGTCCGAGTGAAGCTTTCTTT CSARGPSEAFF
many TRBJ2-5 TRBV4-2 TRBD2 TGTGCCAGCAGCTACCCGGGGGGGGAGACCCAGTACTTC CASSYPGGETQYF
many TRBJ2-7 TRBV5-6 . TGTGCCAGCAGCTTGGGACAGAGCTCCTACGAGCAGTACTTC CASSLGQSSYEQYF
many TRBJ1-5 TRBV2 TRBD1 TGTGCCAGCACCCTGTCCCGGGACAGGGTCGGTCAGCCCCAGCATTTT CASTLSRDRVGQPQHF
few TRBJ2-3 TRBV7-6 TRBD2 TGTGCCAGCGGGGAGGGGAGTTCAGATACGCAGTATTTT CASGEGSSDTQYF
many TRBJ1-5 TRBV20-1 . TGCAGTGCTAGAGATGGGGGGGCTAGCAATCAGCCCCAGCATTTT CSARDGGASNQPQHF
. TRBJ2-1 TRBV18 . TGTGCCAGCTCAACCCGCGTAGGGGGTTCCTACAATGAGCAGTTCTTC CASSTRVGGSYNEQFF
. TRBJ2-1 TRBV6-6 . TGTGCCAGCAGTTACTCGAGAGGAAGATCCTACAATGAGCAGTTCTTC CASSYSRGRSYNEQFF
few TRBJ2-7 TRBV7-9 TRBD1 TGTGCCAGCAGCTTGGGGACAGGGGGCGAGCAGTACTTC CASSLGTGGEQYF
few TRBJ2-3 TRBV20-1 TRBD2 TGCAGTGCAAGGACTAGGGACGATCCAGATACGCAGTATTTT CSARTRDDPDTQYF